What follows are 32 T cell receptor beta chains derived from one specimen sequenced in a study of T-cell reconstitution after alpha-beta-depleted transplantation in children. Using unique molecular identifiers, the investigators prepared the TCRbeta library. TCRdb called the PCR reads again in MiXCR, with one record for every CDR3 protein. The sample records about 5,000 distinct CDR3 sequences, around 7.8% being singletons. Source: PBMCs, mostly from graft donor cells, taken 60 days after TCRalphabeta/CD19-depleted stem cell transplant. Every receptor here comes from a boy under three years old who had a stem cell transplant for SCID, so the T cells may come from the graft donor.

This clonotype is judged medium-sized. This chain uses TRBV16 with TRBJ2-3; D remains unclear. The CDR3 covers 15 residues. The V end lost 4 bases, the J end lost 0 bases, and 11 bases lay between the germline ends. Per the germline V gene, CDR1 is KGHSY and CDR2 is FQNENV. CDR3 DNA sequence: TGTGCCAGCAGCCCGACACCCTCTAGCACAGATACGCAGTATTTT. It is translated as CASSPTPSSTDTQYF.

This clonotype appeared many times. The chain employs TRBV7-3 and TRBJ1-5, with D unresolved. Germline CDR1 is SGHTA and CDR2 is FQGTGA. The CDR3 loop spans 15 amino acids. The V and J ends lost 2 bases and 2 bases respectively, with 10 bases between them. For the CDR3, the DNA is TGTGCCAGCAGCTTACCCTCCCAGGGCAATCAGCCCCAGCATTTT. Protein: CASSLPSQGNQPQHF.

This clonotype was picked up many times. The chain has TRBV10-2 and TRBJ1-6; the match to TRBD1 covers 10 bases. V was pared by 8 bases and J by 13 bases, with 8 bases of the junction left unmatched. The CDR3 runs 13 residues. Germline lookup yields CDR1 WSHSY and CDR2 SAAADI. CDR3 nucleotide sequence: TGCGCCAGCTATTCAGGACAGGGGGTTCCCCTCCACTTT. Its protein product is CASYSGQGVPLHF.

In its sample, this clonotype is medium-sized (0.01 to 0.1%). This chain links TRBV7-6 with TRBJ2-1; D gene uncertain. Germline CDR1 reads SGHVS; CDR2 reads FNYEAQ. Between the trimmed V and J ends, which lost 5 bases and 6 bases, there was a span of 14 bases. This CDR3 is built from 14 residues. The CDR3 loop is CASSENIRANEQFF. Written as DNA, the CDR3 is TGTGCCAGCAGCGAAAATATAAGGGCCAATGAGCAGTTCTTC. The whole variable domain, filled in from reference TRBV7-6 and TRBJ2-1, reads GAGVSQSPRYKVTKRGQDVALRCDPISGHVSLYWYRQALGQGPEFLTYFNYEAQQDKSGLPNDRFSAERPEGSISTLTIQRTEQRDSAMYRCASSENIRANEQFFGPGTRLTVL.

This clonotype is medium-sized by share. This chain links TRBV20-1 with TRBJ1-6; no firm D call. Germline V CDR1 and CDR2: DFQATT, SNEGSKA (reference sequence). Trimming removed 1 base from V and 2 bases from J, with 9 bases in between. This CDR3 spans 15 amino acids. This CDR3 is CSARVRVTYNSPLHF. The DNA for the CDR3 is TGCAGTGCTAGAGTAAGGGTCACCTATAATTCACCCCTCCACTTT.

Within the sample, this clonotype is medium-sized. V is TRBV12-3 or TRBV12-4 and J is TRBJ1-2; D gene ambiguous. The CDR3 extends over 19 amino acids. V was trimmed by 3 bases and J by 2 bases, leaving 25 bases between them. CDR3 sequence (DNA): TGTGCCAGCAGTTTGATGGCCGGTAAGGCCAGCCCCGCAAACTATGGCTACACCTTC. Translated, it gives CASSLMAGKASPANYGYTF.

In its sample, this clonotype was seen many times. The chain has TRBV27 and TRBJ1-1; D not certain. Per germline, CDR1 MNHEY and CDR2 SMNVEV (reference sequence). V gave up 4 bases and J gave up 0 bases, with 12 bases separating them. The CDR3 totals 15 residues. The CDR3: CASSSLGSLNTEAFF. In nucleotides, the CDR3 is TGTGCCAGCAGTTCCCTAGGATCTTTGAACACTGAAGCTTTCTTT.

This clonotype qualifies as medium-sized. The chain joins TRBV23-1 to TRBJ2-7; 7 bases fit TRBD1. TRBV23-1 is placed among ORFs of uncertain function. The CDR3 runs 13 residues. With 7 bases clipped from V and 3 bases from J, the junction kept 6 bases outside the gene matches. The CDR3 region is CASNLTGSYEQYF. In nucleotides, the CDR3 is TGCGCCAGCAATCTGACAGGGAGCTACGAGCAGTACTTC.

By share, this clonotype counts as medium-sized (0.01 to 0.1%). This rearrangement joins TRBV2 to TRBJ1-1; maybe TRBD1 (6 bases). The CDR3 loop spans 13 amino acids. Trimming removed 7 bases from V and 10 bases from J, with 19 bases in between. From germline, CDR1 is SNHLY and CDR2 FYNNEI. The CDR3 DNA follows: TGTGCCAGCACTACCGATTGGGTAGGGGGAGCTTTCTTT. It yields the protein CASTTDWVGGAFF.

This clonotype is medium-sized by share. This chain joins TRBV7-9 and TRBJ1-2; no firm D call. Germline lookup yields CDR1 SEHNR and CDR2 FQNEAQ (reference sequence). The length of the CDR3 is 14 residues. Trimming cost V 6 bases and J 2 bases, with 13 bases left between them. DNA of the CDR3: TGTGCCAGCAGTACTCTACCGACCAACTATGGCTACACCTTC. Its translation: CASSTLPTNYGYTF.

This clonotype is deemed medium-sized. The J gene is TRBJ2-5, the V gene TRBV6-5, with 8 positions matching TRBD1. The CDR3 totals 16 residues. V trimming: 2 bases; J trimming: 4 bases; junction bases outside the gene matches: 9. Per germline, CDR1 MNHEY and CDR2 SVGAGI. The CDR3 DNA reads TGTGCCAGCAGTTACATGACAGGGGCGAGGGGAGAGACCCAGTACTTC. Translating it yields CASSYMTGARGETQYF.

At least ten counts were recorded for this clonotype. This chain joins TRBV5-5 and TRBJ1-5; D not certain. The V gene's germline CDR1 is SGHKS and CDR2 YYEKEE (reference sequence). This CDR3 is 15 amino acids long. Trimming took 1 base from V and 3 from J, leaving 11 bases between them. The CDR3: CASSLLGQTNQPQHF. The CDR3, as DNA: TGTGCCAGCAGCTTGTTGGGCCAGACCAATCAGCCCCAGCATTTT.

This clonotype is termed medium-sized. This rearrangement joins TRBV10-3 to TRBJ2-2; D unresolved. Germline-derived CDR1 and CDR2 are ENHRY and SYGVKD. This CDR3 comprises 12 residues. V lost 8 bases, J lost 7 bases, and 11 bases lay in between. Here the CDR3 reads CAISAGRGELFF. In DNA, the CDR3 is TGTGCCATCTCTGCCGGCCGCGGGGAGCTGTTTTTT.

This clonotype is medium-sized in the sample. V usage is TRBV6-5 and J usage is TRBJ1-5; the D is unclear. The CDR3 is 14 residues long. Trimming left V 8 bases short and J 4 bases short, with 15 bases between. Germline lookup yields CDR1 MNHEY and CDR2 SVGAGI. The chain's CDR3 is CASGSSGKNQPQHF. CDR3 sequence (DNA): TGTGCCAGCGGCTCGTCGGGGAAGAATCAGCCCCAGCATTTT.

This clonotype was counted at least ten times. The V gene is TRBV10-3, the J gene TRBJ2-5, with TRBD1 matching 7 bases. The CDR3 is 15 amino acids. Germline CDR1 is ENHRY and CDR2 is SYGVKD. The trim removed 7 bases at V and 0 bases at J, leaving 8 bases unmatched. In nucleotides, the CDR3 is TGTGCCATCAAAGGGGGCAGGCCTAACCAAGAGACCCAGTACTTC. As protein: CAIKGGRPNQETQYF.

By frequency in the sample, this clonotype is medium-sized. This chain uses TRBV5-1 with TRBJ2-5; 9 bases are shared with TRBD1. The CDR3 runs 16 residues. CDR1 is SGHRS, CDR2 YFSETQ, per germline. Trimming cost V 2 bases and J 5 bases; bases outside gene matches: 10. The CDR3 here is CASSLRGQGRLETQYF. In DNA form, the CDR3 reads TGCGCCAGCAGCTTACGTGGACAGGGGAGGCTGGAGACCCAGTACTTC.

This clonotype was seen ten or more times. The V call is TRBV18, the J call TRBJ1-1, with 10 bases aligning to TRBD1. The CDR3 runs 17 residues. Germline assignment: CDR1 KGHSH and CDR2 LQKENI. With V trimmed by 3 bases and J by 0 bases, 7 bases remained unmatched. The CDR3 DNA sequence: TGTGCCAGCTCACCCCGACAGGGGGCGAGCATGAACACTGAAGCTTTCTTT. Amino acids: CASSPRQGASMNTEAFF. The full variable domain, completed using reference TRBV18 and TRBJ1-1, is NAGVMQNPRHLVRRRGQEARLRCSPMKGHSHVYWYRQLPEEGLKFMVYLQKENIIDESGMPKERFSAEFPKEGPSILRIQQVVRGDSAAYFCASSPRQGASMNTEAFFGQGTRLTVV.

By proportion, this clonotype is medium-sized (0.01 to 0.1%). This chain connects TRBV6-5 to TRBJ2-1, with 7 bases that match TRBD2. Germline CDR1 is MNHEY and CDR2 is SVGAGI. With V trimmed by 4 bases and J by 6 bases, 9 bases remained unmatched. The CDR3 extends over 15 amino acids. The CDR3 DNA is TGTGCCAGCAGTTTGGGGACTACCCGTTCCAATGAGCAGTTCTTC. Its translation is CASSLGTTRSNEQFF.

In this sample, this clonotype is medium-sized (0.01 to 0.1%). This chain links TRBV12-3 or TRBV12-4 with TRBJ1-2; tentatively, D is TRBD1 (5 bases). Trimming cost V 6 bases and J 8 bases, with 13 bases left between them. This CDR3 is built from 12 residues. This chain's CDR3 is CASRTAVGGYTF. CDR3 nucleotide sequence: TGTGCCAGCAGGACAGCCGTCGGAGGCTACACCTTC.

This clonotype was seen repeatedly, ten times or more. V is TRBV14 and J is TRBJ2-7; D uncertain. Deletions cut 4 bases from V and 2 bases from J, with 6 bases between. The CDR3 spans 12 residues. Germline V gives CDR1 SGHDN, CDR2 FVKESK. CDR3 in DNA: TGTGCCAGCAGCCCCCTTCCCTACGAGCAGTACTTC. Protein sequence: CASSPLPYEQYF.

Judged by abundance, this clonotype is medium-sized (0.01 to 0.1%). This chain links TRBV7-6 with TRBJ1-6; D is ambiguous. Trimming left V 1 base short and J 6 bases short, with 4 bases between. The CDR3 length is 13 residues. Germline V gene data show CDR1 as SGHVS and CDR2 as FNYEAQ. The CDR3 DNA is TGTGCCAGCAGCTTAGACAGTAATTCACCCCTCCACTTT. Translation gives CASSLDSNSPLHF.

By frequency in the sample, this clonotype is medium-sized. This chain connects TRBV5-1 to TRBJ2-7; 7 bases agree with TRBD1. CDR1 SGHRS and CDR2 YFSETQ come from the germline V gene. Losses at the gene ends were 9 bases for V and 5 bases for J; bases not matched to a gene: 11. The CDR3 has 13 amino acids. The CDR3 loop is CATEPTGSHEQYF. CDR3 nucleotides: TGCGCCACCGAGCCGACAGGGTCCCACGAGCAGTACTTC.

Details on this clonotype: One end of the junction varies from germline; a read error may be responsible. The CDR3 spells CASSTLGGGYIF. CDR3 DNA sequence: TGTGCCAGCAGTACCTTAGGTGGGGGCTACATCTTC. The chain employs TRBV6-1 and TRBJ1-2; D is possibly TRBD1 (6 bases). This CDR3 contains 12 residues. CDR1 and CDR2 (germline): MNHNS, SASEGT.

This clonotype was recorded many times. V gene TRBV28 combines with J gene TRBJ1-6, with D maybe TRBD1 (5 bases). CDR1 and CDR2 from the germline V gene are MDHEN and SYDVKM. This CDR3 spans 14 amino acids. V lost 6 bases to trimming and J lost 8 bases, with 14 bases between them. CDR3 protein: CASSPNRYHSPLHF. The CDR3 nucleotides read TGTGCCAGCAGCCCGAACAGGTACCATTCACCCCTCCACTTT.

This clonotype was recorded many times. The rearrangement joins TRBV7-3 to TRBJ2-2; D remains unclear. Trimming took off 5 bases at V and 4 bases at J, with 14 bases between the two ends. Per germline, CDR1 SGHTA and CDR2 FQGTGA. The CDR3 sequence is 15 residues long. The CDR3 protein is CASSPQDTRTGELFF. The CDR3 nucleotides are TGTGCCAGCAGCCCCCAAGACACCCGCACCGGGGAGCTGTTTTTT.

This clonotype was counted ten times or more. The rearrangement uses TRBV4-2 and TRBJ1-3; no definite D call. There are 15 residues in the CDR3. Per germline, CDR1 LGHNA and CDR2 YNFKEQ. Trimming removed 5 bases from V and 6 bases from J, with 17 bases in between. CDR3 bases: TGTGCCAGCAGCACCGATCGGAGATACGAAAACACCATATATTTT. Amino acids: CASSTDRRYENTIYF.

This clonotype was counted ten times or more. The CDR3 nucleotides are TGTGCCAGCAGTTACCGGACAGTCCCCCGAATGCTGTTTTTT. It yields the protein CASSYRTVPRMLFF. This sequence joins TRBV6-5 and TRBJ1-4; TRBD1 is a possible D gene (6 bases). Trimming took 2 bases from V and 14 from J, leaving 18 bases between them. This CDR3 has 14 residues. From germline, CDR1 is MNHEY and CDR2 SVGAGI.

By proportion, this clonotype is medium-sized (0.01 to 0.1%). CDR3: CASSLDRGLRAGNTIYF. The CDR3, as DNA: TGTGCCAGCAGCCTCGACAGGGGGCTAAGAGCCGGAAACACCATATATTTT. This chain uses TRBV9 with TRBJ1-3; the match to TRBD1 covers 10 bases. The germline V gene has CDR1 SGDLS and CDR2 YYNGEE. This CDR3 contains 17 residues. V gave up 4 bases and J gave up 4 bases; unmatched junction bases: 11.

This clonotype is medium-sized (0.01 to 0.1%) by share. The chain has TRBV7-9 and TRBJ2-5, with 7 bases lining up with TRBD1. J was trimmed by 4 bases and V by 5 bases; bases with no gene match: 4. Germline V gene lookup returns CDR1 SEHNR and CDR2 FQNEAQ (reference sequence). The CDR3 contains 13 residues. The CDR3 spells CASSHTGVETQYF. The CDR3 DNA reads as TGTGCCAGCAGCCATACAGGGGTAGAGACCCAGTACTTC.

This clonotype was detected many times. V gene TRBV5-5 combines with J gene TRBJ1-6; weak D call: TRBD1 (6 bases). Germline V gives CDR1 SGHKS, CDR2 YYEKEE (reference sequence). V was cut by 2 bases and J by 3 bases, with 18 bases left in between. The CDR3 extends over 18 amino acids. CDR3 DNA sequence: TGTGCCAGCAGCTTTAAGAGTAGGGGGGGCCACTATAATTCACCCCTCCACTTT. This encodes CASSFKSRGGHYNSPLHF.

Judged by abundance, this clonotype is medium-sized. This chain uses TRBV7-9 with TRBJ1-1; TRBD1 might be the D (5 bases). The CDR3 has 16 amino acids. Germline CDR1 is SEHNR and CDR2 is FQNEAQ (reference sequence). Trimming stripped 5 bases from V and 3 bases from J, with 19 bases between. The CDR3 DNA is TGTGCCAGCAGCCCCCGGCCGACCCTCAGGGACACTGAAGCTTTCTTT. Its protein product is CASSPRPTLRDTEAFF. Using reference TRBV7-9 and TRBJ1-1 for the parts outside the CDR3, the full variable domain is DTGVSQNPRHKITKRGQNVTFRCDPISEHNRLYWYRQTLGQGPEFLTYFQNEAQLEKSRLLSDRFSAERPKGSFSTLEIQRTEQGDSAMYLCASSPRPTLRDTEAFFGQGTRLTVV.

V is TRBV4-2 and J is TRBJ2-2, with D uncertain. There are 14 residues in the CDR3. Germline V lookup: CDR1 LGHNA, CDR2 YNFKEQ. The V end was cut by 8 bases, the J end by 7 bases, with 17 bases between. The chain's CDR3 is CASGLRIPSGELFF. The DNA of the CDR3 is TGTGCCAGCGGCCTTCGGATTCCCAGCGGGGAGCTGTTTTTT.